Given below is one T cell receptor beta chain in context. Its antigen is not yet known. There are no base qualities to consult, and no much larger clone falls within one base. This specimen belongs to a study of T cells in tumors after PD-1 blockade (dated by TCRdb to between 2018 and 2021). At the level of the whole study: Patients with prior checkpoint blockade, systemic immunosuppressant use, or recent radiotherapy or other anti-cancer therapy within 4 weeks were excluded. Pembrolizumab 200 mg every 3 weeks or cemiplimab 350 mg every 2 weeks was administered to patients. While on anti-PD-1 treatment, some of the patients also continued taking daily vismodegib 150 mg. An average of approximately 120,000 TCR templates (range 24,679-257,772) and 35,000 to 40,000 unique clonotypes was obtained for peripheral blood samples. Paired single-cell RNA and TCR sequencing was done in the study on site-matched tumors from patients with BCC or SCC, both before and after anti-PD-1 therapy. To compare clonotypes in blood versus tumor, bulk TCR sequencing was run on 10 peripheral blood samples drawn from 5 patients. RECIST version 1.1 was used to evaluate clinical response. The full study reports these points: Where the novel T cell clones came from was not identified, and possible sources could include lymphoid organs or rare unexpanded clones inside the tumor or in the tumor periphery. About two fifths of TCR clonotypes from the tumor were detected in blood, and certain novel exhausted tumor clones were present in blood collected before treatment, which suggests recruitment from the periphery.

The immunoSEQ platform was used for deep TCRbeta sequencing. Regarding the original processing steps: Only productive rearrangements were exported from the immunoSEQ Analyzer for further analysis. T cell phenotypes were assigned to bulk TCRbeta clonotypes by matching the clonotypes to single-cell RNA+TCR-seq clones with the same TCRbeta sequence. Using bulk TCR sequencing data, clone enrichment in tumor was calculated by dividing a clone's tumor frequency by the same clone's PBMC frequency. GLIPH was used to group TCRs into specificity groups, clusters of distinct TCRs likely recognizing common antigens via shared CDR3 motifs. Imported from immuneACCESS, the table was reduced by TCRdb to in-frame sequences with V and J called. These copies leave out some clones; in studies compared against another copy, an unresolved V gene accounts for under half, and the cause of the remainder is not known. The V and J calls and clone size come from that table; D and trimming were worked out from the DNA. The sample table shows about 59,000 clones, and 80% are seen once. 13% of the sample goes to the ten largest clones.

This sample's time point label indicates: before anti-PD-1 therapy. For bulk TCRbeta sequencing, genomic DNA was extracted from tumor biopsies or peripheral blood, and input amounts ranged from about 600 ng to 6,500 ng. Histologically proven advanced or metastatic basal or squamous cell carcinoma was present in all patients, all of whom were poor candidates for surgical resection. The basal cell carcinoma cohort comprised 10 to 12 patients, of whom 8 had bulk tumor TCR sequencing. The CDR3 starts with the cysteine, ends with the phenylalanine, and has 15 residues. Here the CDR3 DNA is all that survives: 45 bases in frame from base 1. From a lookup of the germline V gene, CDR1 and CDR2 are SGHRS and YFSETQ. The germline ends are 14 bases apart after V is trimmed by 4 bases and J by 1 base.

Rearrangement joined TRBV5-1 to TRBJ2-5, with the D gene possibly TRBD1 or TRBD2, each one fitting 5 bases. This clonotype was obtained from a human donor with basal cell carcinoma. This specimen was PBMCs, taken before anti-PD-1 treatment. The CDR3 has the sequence CASSTLSGTQETQYF. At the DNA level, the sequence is TGCGCCAGCAGCACCCTTTCGGGGACCCAAGAGACCCAGTACTTC.